The source of this T cell receptor beta chain is a study of blood T cells in healthy people across ages. Primers used in a second PCR of roughly 7 to 12 cycles were a sample-barcoded 5' primer and a J-beta primer mix. TCRdb processed the 5' RACE reads anew with MiXCR; each CDR3 protein has one entry. Here the sample spans around 1.5 million distinct CDR3 sequences, approximately 59% being singletons. J was trimmed by 6 bases and V by 4 bases; bases with no gene match: 8. The CDR3 totals 14 residues. Germline CDR1 reads LGHNA; CDR2 reads YSLEER. General study points: It was found that TCR beta diversity correlated strongly with the percentage of naive T cells. Roughly linear age-related decline in beta diversity appeared, significant by age about 40. The CMV status of each donor remained undetermined, and this could have confounded shifts in expanded clonotypes. The long-lived group displayed more naive CD4+ cells, plus higher diversity, than the aged donors did.

With respect to this clonotype: Its antigen is undetermined.

The sample consisted of blood. This sequence was found in a man younger than 35 in good health. The chain links TRBV4-3 to TRBJ1-2, with 7 positions matching TRBD1. The CDR3 reads CASSLRRDSHGYTF. CDR3 DNA sequence: TGCGCCAGCAGCCTCCGGCGGGACAGCCATGGCTACACCTTC.